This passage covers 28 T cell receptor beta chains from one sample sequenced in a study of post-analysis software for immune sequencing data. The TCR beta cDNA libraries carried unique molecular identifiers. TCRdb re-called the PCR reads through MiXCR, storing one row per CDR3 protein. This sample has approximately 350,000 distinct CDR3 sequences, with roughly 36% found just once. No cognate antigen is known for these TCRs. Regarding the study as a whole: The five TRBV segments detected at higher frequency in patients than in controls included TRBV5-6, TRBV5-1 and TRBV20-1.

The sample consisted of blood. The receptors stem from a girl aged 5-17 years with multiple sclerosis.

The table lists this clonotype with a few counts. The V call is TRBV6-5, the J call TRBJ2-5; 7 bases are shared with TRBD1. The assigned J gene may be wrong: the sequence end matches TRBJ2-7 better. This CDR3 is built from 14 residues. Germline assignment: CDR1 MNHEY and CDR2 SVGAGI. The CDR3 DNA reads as TGTGCCAGCAGTATCGACAGGGAGTCTCACGAGCAGTACTTC. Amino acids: CASSIDRESHEQYF.

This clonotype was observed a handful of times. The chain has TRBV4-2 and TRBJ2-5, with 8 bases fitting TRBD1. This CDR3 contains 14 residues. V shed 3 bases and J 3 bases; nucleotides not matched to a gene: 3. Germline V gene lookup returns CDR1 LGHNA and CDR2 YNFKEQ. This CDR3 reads CASSQADREETQYF. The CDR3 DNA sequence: TGTGCCAGCAGCCAGGCGGACAGGGAAGAGACCCAGTACTTC.

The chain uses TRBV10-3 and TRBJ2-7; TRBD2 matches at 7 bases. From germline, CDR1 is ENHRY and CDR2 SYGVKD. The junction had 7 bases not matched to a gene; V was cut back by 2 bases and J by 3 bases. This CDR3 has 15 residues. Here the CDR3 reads CAISEPASGNYEQYF. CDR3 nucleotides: TGTGCCATCAGTGAGCCGGCTAGCGGAAACTACGAGCAGTACTTC.

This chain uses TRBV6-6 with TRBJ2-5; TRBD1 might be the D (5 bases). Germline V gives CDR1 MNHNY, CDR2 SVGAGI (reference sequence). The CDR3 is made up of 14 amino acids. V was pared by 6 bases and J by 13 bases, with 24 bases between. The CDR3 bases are TGTGCCAGCAGCGCACCAGGGTTTGGAAACATTCGGTACTTC. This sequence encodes CASSAPGFGNIRYF.

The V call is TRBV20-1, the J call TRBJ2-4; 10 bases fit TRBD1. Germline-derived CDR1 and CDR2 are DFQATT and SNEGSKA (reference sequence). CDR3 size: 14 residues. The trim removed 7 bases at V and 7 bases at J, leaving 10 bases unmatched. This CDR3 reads CSVRDRGGRNIQYF. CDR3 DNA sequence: TGCAGTGTCCGGGACAGGGGTGGGAGGAACATTCAGTACTTC.

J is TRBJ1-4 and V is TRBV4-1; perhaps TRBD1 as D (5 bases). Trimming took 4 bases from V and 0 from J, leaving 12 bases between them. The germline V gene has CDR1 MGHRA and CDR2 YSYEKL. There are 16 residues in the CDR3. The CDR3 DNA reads TGCGCCAGCAGCCCACTCGACAGAGCAACTAATGAAAAACTGTTTTTT. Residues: CASSPLDRATNEKLFF.

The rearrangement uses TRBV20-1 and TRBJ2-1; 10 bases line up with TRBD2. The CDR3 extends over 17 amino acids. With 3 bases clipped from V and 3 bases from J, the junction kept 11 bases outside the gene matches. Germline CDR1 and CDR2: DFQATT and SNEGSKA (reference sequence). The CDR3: CSASTLWTSGNYNEQFF. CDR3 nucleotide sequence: TGCAGTGCTAGTACCTTGTGGACTAGCGGAAACTACAATGAGCAGTTCTTC.

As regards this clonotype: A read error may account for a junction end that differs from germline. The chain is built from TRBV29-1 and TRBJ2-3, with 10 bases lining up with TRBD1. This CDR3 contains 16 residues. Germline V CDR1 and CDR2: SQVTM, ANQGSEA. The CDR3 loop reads CSVQSGATGGTDTQYF. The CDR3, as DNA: TGCAGCGTCCAGAGTGGGGCGACAGGGGGCACGGATACGCAGTATTTT.

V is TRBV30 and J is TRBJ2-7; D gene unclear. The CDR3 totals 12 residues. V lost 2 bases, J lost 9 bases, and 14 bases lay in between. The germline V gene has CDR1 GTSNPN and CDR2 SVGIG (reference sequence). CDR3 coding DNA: TGTGCCTGGAGTCTCCCAGAAGGACGGCAGTACTTC. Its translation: CAWSLPEGRQYF. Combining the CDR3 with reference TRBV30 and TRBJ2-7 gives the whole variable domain SQTIHQWPATLVQPVGSPLSLECTVEGTSNPNLYWYRQAAGRGLQLLFYSVGIGQISSEVPQNLSASRPQDRQFILSSKKLLLSDSGFYLCAWSLPEGRQYFGPGTRLTVT.

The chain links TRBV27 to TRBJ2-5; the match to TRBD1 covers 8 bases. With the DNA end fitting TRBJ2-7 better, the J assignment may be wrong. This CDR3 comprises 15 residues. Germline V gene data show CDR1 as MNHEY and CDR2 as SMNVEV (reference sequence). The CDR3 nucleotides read TGTGCCAGCAGTTTATTGAACAGGGGGATATACGAGCAGTACTTC. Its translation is CASSLLNRGIYEQYF.

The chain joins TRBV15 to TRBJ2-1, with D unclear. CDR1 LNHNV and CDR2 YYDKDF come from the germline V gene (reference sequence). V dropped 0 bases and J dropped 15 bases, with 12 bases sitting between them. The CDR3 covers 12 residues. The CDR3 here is CATSRDRGAGFF. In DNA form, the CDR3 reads TGTGCCACCAGCAGAGACCGAGGAGCAGGGTTCTTC.

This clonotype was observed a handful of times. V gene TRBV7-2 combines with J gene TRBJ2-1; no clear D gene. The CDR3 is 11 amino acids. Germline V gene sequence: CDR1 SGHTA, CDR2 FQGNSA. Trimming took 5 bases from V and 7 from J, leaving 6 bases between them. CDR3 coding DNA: TGTGCCAGCAGCGAGCAAAATGAGCAGTTCTTC. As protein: CASSEQNEQFF.

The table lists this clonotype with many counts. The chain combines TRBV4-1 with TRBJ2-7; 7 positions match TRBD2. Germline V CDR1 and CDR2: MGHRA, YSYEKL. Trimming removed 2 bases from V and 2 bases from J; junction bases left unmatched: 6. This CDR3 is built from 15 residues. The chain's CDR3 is CASSQLRAGTYEQYF. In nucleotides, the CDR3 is TGCGCCAGCAGCCAACTACGAGCGGGGACCTACGAGCAGTACTTC.

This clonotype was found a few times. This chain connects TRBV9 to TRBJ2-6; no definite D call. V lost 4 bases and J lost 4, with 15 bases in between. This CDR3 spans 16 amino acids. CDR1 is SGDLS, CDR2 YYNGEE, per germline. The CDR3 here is CASSRPGVRGANVLTF. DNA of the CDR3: TGTGCCAGCAGCCGACCAGGCGTTAGGGGGGCCAACGTCCTGACTTTC.

CDR3 in amino acids: CASSPNLPTGGYTF. CDR3 bases: TGTGCCAGCAGCCCGAACCTACCTACAGGGGGCTACACCTTC. The chain carries TRBV7-2 and TRBJ1-2, with TRBD1 as a possible D gene (6 bases). The CDR3 is made up of 14 amino acids. V gave up 5 bases and J gave up 8 bases, with 18 bases separating them. Germline V gives CDR1 SGHTA, CDR2 FQGNSA.

CDR3 in amino acids: CASSLIPTSGGMKSEQFF. The CDR3 bases are TGTGCCAGCAGTCTAATCCCGACTAGCGGGGGTATGAAGAGTGAGCAGTTCTTC. The V call is TRBV7-2, the J call TRBJ2-1; 12 nucleotides line up with TRBD2. Losses at the gene ends were 6 bases for V and 9 bases for J; bases not matched to a gene: 18. This CDR3 region has 18 residues. Germline V gene data show CDR1 as SGHTA and CDR2 as FQGNSA.

The CDR3 nucleotides read TGTGCCAGCAGAGCCGGGACTAGCGGGGGGACGGGCACCGGGGAGCTGTTTTTT. It specifies CASRAGTSGGTGTGELFF. The chain joins TRBV9 to TRBJ2-2; 15 nucleotides match TRBD2. The CDR3 is made up of 18 amino acids. Germline V gene lookup returns CDR1 SGDLS and CDR2 YYNGEE. V was pared by 5 bases and J by 4 bases, with 9 bases of the junction left unmatched.

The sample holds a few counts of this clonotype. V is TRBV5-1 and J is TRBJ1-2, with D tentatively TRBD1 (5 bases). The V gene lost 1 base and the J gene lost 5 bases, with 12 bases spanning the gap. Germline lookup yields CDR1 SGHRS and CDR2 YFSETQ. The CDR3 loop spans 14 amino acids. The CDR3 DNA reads TGCGCCAGCAGCTTGACTGGACAAGAATATGGCTACACCTTC. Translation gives CASSLTGQEYGYTF. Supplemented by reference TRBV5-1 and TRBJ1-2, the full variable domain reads KAGVTQTPRYLIKTRGQQVTLSCSPISGHRSVSWYQQTPGQGLQFLFEYFSETQRNKGNFPGRFSGRQFSNSRSEMNVSTLELGDSALYLCASSLTGQEYGYTFGSGTRLTVV.

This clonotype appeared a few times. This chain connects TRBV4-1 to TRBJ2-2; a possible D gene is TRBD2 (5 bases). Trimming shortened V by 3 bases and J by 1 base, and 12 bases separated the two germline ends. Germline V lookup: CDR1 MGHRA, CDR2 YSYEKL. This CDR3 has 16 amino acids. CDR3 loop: CASSHGKVRNTGELFF. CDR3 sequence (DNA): TGCGCCAGCAGCCACGGGAAGGTTCGGAACACCGGGGAGCTGTTTTTT.

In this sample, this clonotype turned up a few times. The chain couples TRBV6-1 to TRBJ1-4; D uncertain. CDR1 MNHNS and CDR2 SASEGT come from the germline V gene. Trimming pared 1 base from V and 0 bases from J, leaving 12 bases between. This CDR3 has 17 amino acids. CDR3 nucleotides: TGTGCCAGCAGTGAAGAAGGGAGGACGGCAACTAATGAAAAACTGTTTTTT. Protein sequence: CASSEEGRTATNEKLFF.

In nucleotides, the CDR3 is TGCGCCAGCAGCCAAGCAATAGCGGGGAACAATGAGCAGTTCTTC. It yields the protein CASSQAIAGNNEQFF. V usage is TRBV4-1 and J usage is TRBJ2-1, with 8 bases fitting TRBD2. J was trimmed by 5 bases and V by 1 base; bases with no gene match: 4. Per germline, CDR1 MGHRA and CDR2 YSYEKL. The CDR3 is 15 amino acids.

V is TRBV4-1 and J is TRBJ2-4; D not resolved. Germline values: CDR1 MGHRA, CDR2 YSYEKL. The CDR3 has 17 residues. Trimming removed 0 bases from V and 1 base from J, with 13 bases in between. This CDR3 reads CASSQDRSPMAKNIQYF. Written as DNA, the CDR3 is TGCGCCAGCAGCCAAGATCGTAGCCCTATGGCCAAAAACATTCAGTACTTC.

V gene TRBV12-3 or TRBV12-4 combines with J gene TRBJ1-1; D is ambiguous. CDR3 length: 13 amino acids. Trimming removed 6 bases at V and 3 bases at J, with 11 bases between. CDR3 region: CASSWATDTEAFF. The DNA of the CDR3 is TGTGCCAGCAGCTGGGCGACGGACACTGAAGCTTTCTTT.

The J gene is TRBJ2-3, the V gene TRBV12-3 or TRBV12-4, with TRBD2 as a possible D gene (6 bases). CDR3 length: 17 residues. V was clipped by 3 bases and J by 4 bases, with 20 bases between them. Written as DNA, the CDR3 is TGTGCCAGCAGTTTGGTCGGGCGGGGAAATCGGGCAGATACGCAGTATTTT. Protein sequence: CASSLVGRGNRADTQYF.

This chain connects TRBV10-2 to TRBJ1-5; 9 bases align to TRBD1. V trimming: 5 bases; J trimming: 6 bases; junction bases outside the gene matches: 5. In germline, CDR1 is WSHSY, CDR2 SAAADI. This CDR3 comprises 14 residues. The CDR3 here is CASSPTGGSQPQHF. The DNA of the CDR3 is TGCGCCAGCAGTCCGACAGGGGGATCTCAGCCCCAGCATTTT.

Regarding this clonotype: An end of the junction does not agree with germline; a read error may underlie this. The CDR3 reads CASTLSVSSTDTQYF. Written as DNA, the CDR3 is TGCGCCAGCACCTTGAGCGTATCTAGCACAGATACGCAGTATTTT. The chain joins TRBV5-1 to TRBJ2-3, with D hard to call. The CDR3 extends over 15 amino acids. Germline V CDR1 and CDR2: SGHRS, YFSETQ.

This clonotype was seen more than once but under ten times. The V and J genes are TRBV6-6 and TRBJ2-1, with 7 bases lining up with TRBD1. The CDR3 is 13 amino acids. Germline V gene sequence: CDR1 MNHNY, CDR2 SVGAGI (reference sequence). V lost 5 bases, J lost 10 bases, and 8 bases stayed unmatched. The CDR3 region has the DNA TGTGCCAGCAGTCCCGACAGGGTCTGGGAGCAGTTCTTC. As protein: CASSPDRVWEQFF.

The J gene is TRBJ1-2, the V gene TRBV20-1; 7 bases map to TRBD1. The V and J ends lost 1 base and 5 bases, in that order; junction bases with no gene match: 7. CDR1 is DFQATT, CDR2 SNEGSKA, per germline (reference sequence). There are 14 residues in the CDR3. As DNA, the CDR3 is TGCAGTGCTAGAGGGATGACAGGGCAGTATGGCTACACCTTC. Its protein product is CSARGMTGQYGYTF.